Listed here are 14 T cell receptor beta chains from one sample, sequenced in a study of T cell changes during pregnancy in multiple sclerosis. Sequencing used immunoSEQ multiplex PCR; TCRdb keeps in-frame clones, though not all of them. The profile covers some 62,000 clones, with over 80% appearing a single time and about 2.9% taken by the ten largest. Source: peripheral blood, taken in the second trimester of pregnancy. Receptor source: a female donor in good health, enrolled as a control in a pregnancy study.

The chain is built from TRBV27 and TRBJ2-7; 11 bases fit TRBD1. CDR1 is MNHEY and CDR2 is SMNVEV in the germline V gene (reference sequence). This CDR3 contains 15 residues. The V gene end was trimmed by 6 bases and the J gene end by 3 bases; junction bases not matched to a gene: 7. For the CDR3, the DNA is TGTGCCAGCAGCCCCCGGACAGGGGGCATCTACGAGCAGTACTTC. Translated: CASSPRTGGIYEQYF.

The chain joins TRBV7-9 to TRBJ2-5; TRBD2 is a possible D gene (6 bases). Trimming took 0 bases from V and 3 from J, leaving 14 bases between them. Germline CDR1 and CDR2: SEHNR and FQNEAQ (reference sequence). The CDR3 has 16 amino acids. The CDR3 DNA follows: TGTGCCAGCAGCTTAGCTCACGGGAGAGGTGAAGAGACCCAGTACTTC. This codes for CASSLAHGRGEETQYF.

The rearrangement links TRBV19 to TRBJ2-6, with D maybe TRBD1 (6 bases). V was shortened by 6 bases and J by 2 bases, with 14 bases between the two germline ends. The CDR3 spans 16 residues. Germline loops: CDR1 LNHDA, CDR2 SQIVND (reference sequence). The CDR3 region has the DNA TGTGCCAGTAGGAGAGGGGGTACTGCTGGGGCCAACGTCCTGACTTTC. It translates to CASRRGGTAGANVLTF.

V usage is TRBV27 and J usage is TRBJ2-7, with a possible D match to TRBD1 (6 bases). V gave up 3 bases and J gave up 5 bases, with 14 bases separating them. This CDR3 contains 14 residues. Germline V lookup: CDR1 MNHEY, CDR2 SMNVEV (reference sequence). The CDR3 bases are TGTGCCAGCAGTTTTACTGCCGGGACACACGAGCAGTACTTC. Protein sequence: CASSFTAGTHEQYF.

The gene calls are TRBV19 and TRBJ2-3; maybe TRBD2 (6 bases). Per germline, CDR1 LNHDA and CDR2 SQIVND (reference sequence). With 5 bases removed from V and 2 bases from J, the gap between germline ends came to 8 bases. The CDR3 has 13 residues. The CDR3 sequence is CASSRDFTDTQYF. Here the CDR3 DNA reads TGTGCCAGTAGTCGGGACTTCACAGATACGCAGTATTTT.

This sequence joins TRBV28 and TRBJ2-3, with TRBD2 identical over 9 bases. V shed 4 bases and J 0 bases; nucleotides not matched to a gene: 14. The V gene's germline CDR1 is MDHEN and CDR2 SYDVKM. The CDR3 contains 19 residues. The DNA for the CDR3 is TGTGCCAGCAGTTATCCCCCCCCTCTAGCGGGAAAAAGCACAGATACGCAGTATTTT. Residues: CASSYPPPLAGKSTDTQYF. The full variable domain, with the rest looked up from reference TRBV28 and TRBJ2-3, is DVKVTQSSRYLVKRTGEKVFLECVQDMDHENMFWYRQDPGLGLRLIYFSYDVKMKEKGDIPEGYSVSREKKERFSLILESASTNQTSMYLCASSYPPPLAGKSTDTQYFGPGTRLTVL.

In this sample, this clone turned up a few times. The V and J genes are TRBV30 and TRBJ1-1; D not resolved. Germline V gives CDR1 GTSNPN, CDR2 SVGIG (reference sequence). The CDR3 is made up of 10 amino acids. V was cut by 4 bases and J by 8 bases, with 8 bases left in between. CDR3 DNA sequence: TGTGCCTGGAAGGTGAGGGAAGCTTTCTTT. It is translated as CAWKVREAFF. Together with reference TRBV30 and TRBJ1-1, the CDR3 gives the full variable domain: SQTIHQWPATLVQPVGSPLSLECTVEGTSNPNLYWYRQAAGRGLQLLFYSVGIGQISSEVPQNLSASRPQDRQFILSSKKLLLSDSGFYLCAWKVREAFFGQGTRLTVV.

The CDR3 DNA reads TGCGCCAGCAGCTTGGTACCGGATTCGGGCTATGGCTACACCTTC. Translated: CASSLVPDSGYGYTF. The J gene is TRBJ1-2, the V gene TRBV5-1; D uncertain. The germline gives CDR1 SGHRS, CDR2 YFSETQ. CDR3 length: 15 residues. Deletions cut 0 bases from V and 4 bases from J, with 13 bases between.

The chain carries TRBV2 and TRBJ2-4; TRBD2 aligns across 11 bases. This CDR3 contains 15 residues. V trimming: 4 bases; J trimming: 8 bases; junction bases outside the gene matches: 7. From germline, CDR1 is SNHLY and CDR2 FYNNEI. This CDR3 reads CASSGGSGRVYIQYF. Written as DNA, the CDR3 is TGTGCCAGCAGTGGTGGTAGCGGGAGGGTCTACATTCAGTACTTC. Drawing the rest from reference TRBV2 and TRBJ2-4, the complete variable domain is EPEVTQTPSHQVTQMGQEVILRCVPISNHLYFYWYRQILGQKVEFLVSFYNNEISEKSEIFDDQFSVERPDGSNFTLKIRSTKLEDSAMYFCASSGGSGRVYIQYFGAGTRLSVL.

The genes are TRBV5-6 and TRBJ1-6; D perhaps matches TRBD1 (6 bases). Germline loops: CDR1 SGHDT, CDR2 YYEEEE. Trimming stripped 7 bases from V and 7 bases from J, with 15 bases between. The CDR3 length is 14 residues. In DNA, the CDR3 is TGTGCCAGCGGTACGGGGGGGACAAATTCACCCCTCCACTTT. It is translated as CASGTGGTNSPLHF.

The chain combines TRBV28 with TRBJ2-7; 8 nucleotides line up with TRBD1. The CDR3 sequence is 15 residues long. Germline CDR1 is MDHEN and CDR2 is SYDVKM. The junction had 4 bases not matched to a gene; V was cut back by 0 bases and J by 3 bases. The CDR3 is CASSLWAGGIYEQYF. In nucleotides, the CDR3 is TGTGCCAGCAGTTTATGGGCAGGGGGCATCTACGAGCAGTACTTC.

This rearrangement joins TRBV10-3 to TRBJ2-1; D ambiguous. V was pared by 0 bases and J by 4 bases, with 16 bases between. Germline V gene data show CDR1 as ENHRY and CDR2 as SYGVKD. The CDR3 loop spans 17 amino acids. CDR3 region: CAISESSPRSLYNEQFF. In nucleotides, the CDR3 is TGTGCCATCAGTGAGTCGAGCCCACGAAGCCTATACAATGAGCAGTTCTTC.

The V and J genes are TRBV5-1 and TRBJ2-5; 13 positions match TRBD2. CDR3 length equals 16 residues. Per the germline V gene, CDR1 is SGHRS and CDR2 is YFSETQ. V gave up 1 base and J gave up 4 bases; unmatched junction bases: 4. The CDR3 loop reads CASSLTSGGAGETQYF. CDR3 sequence (DNA): TGCGCCAGCAGCTTGACTAGCGGGGGGGCCGGAGAGACCCAGTACTTC.

The chain has TRBV7-2 and TRBJ2-7, with TRBD1 as a possible D gene (6 bases). The CDR3 covers 16 residues. Germline V gene data show CDR1 as SGHTA and CDR2 as FQGNSA. Between the trimmed V and J ends, which lost 1 base and 7 bases, there was a span of 20 bases. The CDR3 nucleotides read TGTGCCAGCAGCTTAGTGGGGACACATCCCCGGAGGGAGCAGTACTTC. Protein product: CASSLVGTHPRREQYF.